One and the same sample provided the 15 T cell receptor beta chains below, sequenced in a study of cytomegalovirus exposure and HLA in healthy donors (dated by TCRdb to the late 2010s). The receptor library was made with the immunoSEQ multiplex PCR assay. A mixture of 60 forward primers for TCR Vbeta segments and 13 reverse primers for TCR Jbeta segments was used in the multiplex PCR. In its TCRdb copy, this immuneACCESS table keeps in-frame sequences only and misses some clones. Where compared with another copy, unresolved V genes explain less than half of these, and the others have no known cause. The sample has about 300,000 clones on record, roughly 88% of them singletons. 3.5% to 4% of the sample is taken by the ten largest. Material for sequencing was PBMCs. All receptors derive from a man aged 35-49 years in good health and CMV-seropositive.

The J gene is TRBJ2-1, the V gene TRBV19, with D uncertain. The V and J ends lost 3 bases and 4 bases respectively, with 7 bases between them. The CDR3 extends over 13 amino acids. Germline V gives CDR1 LNHDA, CDR2 SQIVND (reference sequence). In nucleotides, the CDR3 is TGTGCCAGTAGTATTGTGGAGTACAATGAGCAGTTCTTC. Translated: CASSIVEYNEQFF.

The chain uses TRBV11-1 and TRBJ2-1; no reliable D call. The CDR3 extends over 15 amino acids. Germline CDR1 reads SGHAT; CDR2 reads FQDESV (reference sequence). The V and J ends lost 4 bases and 0 bases respectively, with 10 bases between them. CDR3 sequence (DNA): TGTGCCAGCAGCTCCCAACGGAGCTCCTACAATGAGCAGTTCTTC. The encoded protein is CASSSQRSSYNEQFF. The full variable domain, in which reference TRBV11-1 and TRBJ2-1 provide the parts outside the CDR3, is EAEVAQSPRYKITEKSQAVAFWCDPISGHATLYWYRQILGQGPELLVQFQDESVVDDSQLPKDRFSAERLKGVDSTLKIQPAELGDSAMYLCASSSQRSSYNEQFFGPGTRLTVL.

This chain links TRBV28 with TRBJ2-6; unclear D gene. Germline V gives CDR1 MDHEN, CDR2 SYDVKM. V lost 1 base, J lost 0 bases, and 7 bases lay in between. The CDR3 has 16 amino acids. The CDR3 spells CASSLSTYSGANVLTF. DNA for the CDR3: TGTGCCAGCAGTTTATCAACTTACTCTGGGGCCAACGTCCTGACTTTC.

The chain couples TRBV2 to TRBJ2-1; D call uncertain. Germline V lookup: CDR1 SNHLY, CDR2 FYNNEI. This CDR3 is 13 amino acids long. The V end lost 2 bases, the J end lost 9 bases, and 11 bases lay between the germline ends. The CDR3 sequence is CASSEFPRSEQFF. For the CDR3, the DNA is TGTGCCAGCAGTGAATTCCCCCGGAGTGAGCAGTTCTTC. The variable domain in full, completed from reference TRBV2 and TRBJ2-1, reads EPEVTQTPSHQVTQMGQEVILRCVPISNHLYFYWYRQILGQKVEFLVSFYNNEISEKSEIFDDQFSVERPDGSNFTLKIRSTKLEDSAMYFCASSEFPRSEQFFGPGTRLTVL.

This chain joins TRBV30 and TRBJ1-1; 9 nucleotides agree with TRBD1. The germline V gene encodes CDR1 GTSNPN and CDR2 SVGIG (reference sequence). The CDR3 runs to 13 residues. Trimming at V came to 5 bases and at J to 0 bases, leaving 1 base not matched to a gene. CDR3 nucleotide sequence: TGTGCCTGGGGGGACAGGGTGAACACTGAAGCTTTCTTT. This sequence encodes CAWGDRVNTEAFF.

The genes are TRBV2 and TRBJ1-1, with 9 bases fitting TRBD1. With 7 bases clipped from V and 5 bases from J, the junction kept 5 bases outside the gene matches. This CDR3 contains 13 residues. In germline, CDR1 is SNHLY, CDR2 FYNNEI. CDR3 nucleotides: TGTGCCAGCACGGGACAGGGATGGACTGAAGCTTTCTTT. It translates to CASTGQGWTEAFF.

The chain links TRBV4-2 to TRBJ1-1, with D uncertain. In germline, CDR1 is LGHNA, CDR2 YNFKEQ. V dropped 1 base and J dropped 7 bases, with 4 bases sitting between them. The CDR3 covers 11 residues. CDR3 loop: CASSQAYEAFF. CDR3 nucleotides: TGTGCCAGCAGCCAAGCCTATGAAGCTTTCTTT.

The chain is built from TRBV28 and TRBJ1-1; the match to TRBD1 covers 7 bases. After removal of 5 bases from V and 0 bases from J, the junction contained 9 bases not matched to a gene. Germline loops: CDR1 MDHEN, CDR2 SYDVKM. This CDR3 has 16 residues. In DNA form, the CDR3 reads TGTGCCAGCAGTCGCGGGACAGCGACCCTGAACACTGAAGCTTTCTTT. This translates into CASSRGTATLNTEAFF.

This clone has a handful of counts. The rearrangement joins TRBV4-1 to TRBJ1-1; D is perhaps TRBD1 (5 bases). The CDR3 has 15 residues. Germline lookup yields CDR1 MGHRA and CDR2 YSYEKL. V lost 4 bases and J 1 base, leaving 13 bases between the germline ends. Here the CDR3 reads CASSLLSGGNTEAFF. The CDR3 DNA reads as TGCGCCAGCAGCCTCCTAAGCGGGGGGAACACTGAAGCTTTCTTT.

The V gene is TRBV6-5, the J gene TRBJ2-7, with D tentatively TRBD2 (7 bases). This CDR3 has 13 residues. Trimming shortened V by 11 bases and J by 5 bases, and 19 bases separated the two germline ends. The germline V gene has CDR1 MNHEY and CDR2 SVGAGI. The CDR3 loop is CARQRGGVDEQYF. As DNA, the CDR3 is TGTGCCCGACAAAGGGGGGGGGTGGACGAGCAGTACTTC.

This clone has just a few counts. The rearrangement links TRBV5-6 to TRBJ2-7, with D possibly being TRBD2 (6 bases). Germline CDR1 and CDR2: SGHDT and YYEEEE. V shed 0 bases and J shed 3 bases, with 7 bases lying between them. The CDR3 contains 13 residues. The CDR3 coding sequence is TGTGCCAGCAGCTTGGGGACTAACTACGAGCAGTACTTC. It encodes CASSLGTNYEQYF.

J is TRBJ2-1 and V is TRBV6-1; D is uncertain. The ends were cut back, 3 bases at V and 2 bases at J, with 14 bases in the middle. The CDR3 contains 16 residues. Germline V gene lookup returns CDR1 MNHNS and CDR2 SASEGT. CDR3 coding DNA: TGTGCCAGCAGTGAGTACAGCCAGCCCCCCTACAATGAGCAGTTCTTC. The encoded protein is CASSEYSQPPYNEQFF.

V is TRBV5-8 and J is TRBJ2-7; D is possibly TRBD2 (5 bases). V shed 0 bases and J shed 5 bases, with 30 bases lying between them. Germline CDR1 is SGHTS and CDR2 is YDEGEE. This CDR3 comprises 20 residues. The CDR3 coding sequence is TGTGCCAGCAGCTTGGCCCGCAGGAGGTTAATACCCCCCCATTCTGACGAGCAGTACTTC. As protein: CASSLARRRLIPPHSDEQYF.

The chain is built from TRBV27 and TRBJ1-1, with D hard to call. Germline CDR1 is MNHEY and CDR2 is SMNVEV (reference sequence). This CDR3 has 15 residues. V dropped 4 bases and J dropped 0 bases, with 12 bases sitting between them. As DNA, the CDR3 is TGTGCCAGCAGTTCAGGACTGTCGTTGAACACTGAAGCTTTCTTT. Protein sequence: CASSSGLSLNTEAFF.

The chain employs TRBV7-3 and TRBJ2-3, with 8 bases fitting TRBD2. Losses at the gene ends were 5 bases for V and 0 bases for J; bases not matched to a gene: 13. CDR1 is SGHTA, CDR2 FQGTGA, per germline. This CDR3 contains 18 residues. The CDR3 sequence: CASSPSLQVAGSTDTQYF. Written as DNA, the CDR3 is TGTGCCAGCAGCCCCTCGCTTCAGGTAGCGGGAAGCACAGATACGCAGTATTTT.